The 11 T cell receptor beta chains given below trace back to one sample, sequenced in a study of blood T cell repertoires in COVID-19 (dated by TCRdb to 2018 to 2020). Receptors were amplified or captured by the immunoSEQ multiplex PCR assay. Not all clones reach the TCRdb copy of this immuneACCESS table, which keeps in-frame sequences only. Checked studies attribute under half of the gap to unresolved V genes and leave the rest unexplained. Within this sample are 150,000 to 200,000 clones, with less than 85% of them counted one time only. About 5% of the sample lies in the top ten. Sequencing input: PBMCs or T cells enriched from blood (not recorded which). These receptors were taken from an older woman with acute COVID-19.

V and J are TRBV7-7 and TRBJ2-5; D may be TRBD1 (6 bases). Trimming left V 5 bases short and J 5 bases short, with 15 bases between. The length of the CDR3 is 14 residues. The V gene's germline CDR1 is SSHAT and CDR2 FNYEAQ (reference sequence). CDR3 sequence reads: CASSTDSLVETQYF. The CDR3, as DNA: TGTGCCAGCAGCACGGACAGTTTGGTGGAGACCCAGTACTTC.

The rearrangement joins TRBV19 to TRBJ1-6; 7 bases map to TRBD1. The CDR3 spans 16 residues. Germline-derived CDR1 and CDR2 are LNHDA and SQIVND (reference sequence). Unmatched junction bases numbered 6, after V lost 7 bases and J lost 0 bases. The CDR3 protein is CASTGTASSYNSPLHF. The CDR3 region has the DNA TGTGCCAGTACCGGGACAGCGAGCTCCTATAATTCACCCCTCCACTTT. Together with reference TRBV19 and TRBJ1-6, the CDR3 gives the full variable domain: DGGITQSPKYLFRKEGQNVTLSCEQNLNHDAMYWYRQDPGQGLRLIYYSQIVNDFQKGDIAEGYSVSREKKESFPLTVTSAQKNPTAFYLCASTGTASSYNSPLHFGNGTRLTVT.

This clone occurred once. This sequence joins TRBV5-1 and TRBJ2-2, with 12 bases matching TRBD2. This CDR3 is 17 amino acids long. With 4 bases clipped from V and 1 base from J, the junction kept 5 bases outside the gene matches. Germline assignment: CDR1 SGHRS and CDR2 YFSETQ. CDR3 in amino acids: CASSLMTSGGNTGELFF. The CDR3 coding sequence is TGCGCCAGCAGCCTCATGACTAGCGGGGGGAACACCGGGGAGCTGTTTTTT.

This clone was picked up one time. The V call is TRBV5-4, the J call TRBJ1-2, with 7 nucleotides matching TRBD1. The CDR3 runs 13 residues. In germline, CDR1 is SGHNT, CDR2 YYREEE (reference sequence). V lost 4 bases to trimming and J lost 8 bases; unmatched junction nucleotides: 8. This CDR3 is CASSHDRDQGYTF. The CDR3, as DNA: TGTGCCAGCAGCCATGACAGGGACCAGGGCTACACCTTC.

The chain joins TRBV5-1 to TRBJ1-2; the match to TRBD1 covers 7 bases. The CDR3 contains 14 residues. Losses at the gene ends were 3 bases for V and 3 bases for J; bases not matched to a gene: 5. Germline V gene data show CDR1 as SGHRS and CDR2 as YFSETQ. This CDR3 reads CASSSAGTDYGYTF. The CDR3 DNA sequence: TGCGCCAGCAGCTCTGCCGGGACAGACTATGGCTACACCTTC.

The chain couples TRBV6-2 or TRBV6-3 to TRBJ2-1; TRBD2 agrees at 9 bases. Trimming cost V 6 bases and J 8 bases; bases outside gene matches: 11. The CDR3 length is 15 residues. Per the germline V gene, CDR1 is MNHEY and CDR2 is SVGEGT. DNA for the CDR3: TGTGCCAGCAGCAAGAGGCGGGAGGGGGGGCATGAGCAGTTCTTC. This translates into CASSKRREGGHEQFF.

The V call is TRBV9, the J call TRBJ1-3, with D perhaps matching TRBD1 (5 bases). The germline V gene encodes CDR1 SGDLS and CDR2 YYNGEE. The CDR3 runs to 16 residues. V was pared by 3 bases and J by 0 bases, with 13 bases between. The CDR3 here is CASSANRMSSGNTIYF. The CDR3 nucleotides read TGTGCCAGCAGCGCCAACAGGATGAGCTCTGGAAACACCATATATTTT. Complete variable domain (other parts from reference TRBV9 and TRBJ1-3): DSGVTQTPKHLITATGQRVTLRCSPRSGDLSVYWYQQSLDQGLQFLIQYYNGEERAKGNILERFSAQQFPDLHSELNLSSLELGDSALYFCASSANRMSSGNTIYFGEGSWLTVV.

CDR3 bases: TGTGCCAGCAGCTCTATAACAGGGGCGCGGGTCGAGCAGTACTTC. It codes for CASSSITGARVEQYF. The genes are TRBV7-2 and TRBJ2-7; 7 bases map to TRBD1. Trimming took 4 bases from V and 6 from J; bases not matched to a gene: 12. The CDR3 length is 15 residues. Per germline, CDR1 SGHTA and CDR2 FQGNSA.

The chain recombines TRBV19 with TRBJ1-5; TRBD1 matches at 8 bases. Per germline, CDR1 LNHDA and CDR2 SQIVND (reference sequence). V was pared by 4 bases and J by 2 bases, with 4 bases of the junction left unmatched. The CDR3 length is 15 residues. The CDR3 bases are TGTGCCAGTAGTACCCAGGGGGCAGGCAATCAGCCCCAGCATTTT. Its translation: CASSTQGAGNQPQHF.

This chain connects TRBV6-1 to TRBJ1-2; TRBD1 might be the D (5 bases). V was shortened by 2 bases and J by 5 bases, with 6 bases between the two germline ends. This CDR3 has 12 residues. Germline loops: CDR1 MNHNS, CDR2 SASEGT. In DNA form, the CDR3 reads TGTGCCAGCAGTGAAAGGGGTTATGGCTACACCTTC. Amino acids: CASSERGYGYTF.

The chain carries TRBV4-2 and TRBJ1-4; TRBD1 is a possible D gene (6 bases). The CDR3 extends over 15 amino acids. The germline V and J ends were trimmed by 8 bases and 3 bases, with 16 bases remaining between them. Germline V CDR1 and CDR2: LGHNA, YNFKEQ. Here the CDR3 reads CASRSGGLSNEKLFF. The CDR3 DNA reads as TGTGCCAGCCGATCCGGGGGGCTCTCTAATGAAAAACTGTTTTTT.